This T cell receptor (beta chain) was sequenced during a study of OX40 agonist ivuxolimab in advanced cancers. Study details: Ivuxolimab, an antibody acting as an agonist of OX40 (CD134), was used to treat patients. Partial responses, seen in three patients, involved one hepatocellular carcinoma and two cutaneous melanomas. Aged 23 to 79 with a mean of about 63 years, they were around 85% male.

The CDR3 runs 12 residues. The germline V and J ends were trimmed by 5 bases and 1 base, with 6 bases remaining between them. Germline CDR1 MNHNY, CDR2 SVGAGI (reference sequence). Produced via immunoSEQ multiplex PCR; TCRdb's table is partial and in-frame only. Of about 64,000 clones listed, roughly 84% are singletons. Concerning this clone itself: Its antigen is unidentified.

Notes on the study in general: Blood T cells, both CD4+ and CD8+, expanded clonally by week 6 at 0.1 to 3.0 mg/kg.

This chain uses TRBV6-6 with TRBJ2-7, with unresolved D. The receptor was isolated from an adult with an advanced solid tumor such as melanoma, head and neck, liver or kidney cancer. Here the sequenced sample was CD4+ or CD8+ T cells sorted from blood, taken in a trial of the OX40 agonist ivuxolimab. The CDR3 nucleotides are TGTGCCAGCAGTCAGACATCCTACGAGCAGTACTTC. It yields the protein CASSQTSYEQYF.